What follows is one T cell receptor beta chain and its context. The data belong to a study of blood T cells in healthy people across ages. A second PCR of roughly 6 to 12 cycles used a sample-barcoded 5' primer and a J-beta primer mix. TCRdb re-called the 5' RACE reads with MiXCR, one entry per CDR3 protein. The sample includes some 1.4 million distinct CDR3 sequences, approximately 42% of them seen just once. The TCR sequence derives from a woman aged 18-29 years in good health. Sequenced material: blood.

DNA of the CDR3: TGTGCCAGCAGCCTGACCCTAGCGGGGGAGTACGGGGGTGAGCAGTTCTTC. It is translated as CASSLTLAGEYGGEQFF. V usage is TRBV6-1 and J usage is TRBJ2-1; TRBD2 matches 10 bases. This CDR3 is 17 amino acids long. Germline CDR1 is MNHNS and CDR2 is SASEGT. The J segment lost 9 bases and the V segment lost 6 bases, leaving 17 bases of the junction unmatched.